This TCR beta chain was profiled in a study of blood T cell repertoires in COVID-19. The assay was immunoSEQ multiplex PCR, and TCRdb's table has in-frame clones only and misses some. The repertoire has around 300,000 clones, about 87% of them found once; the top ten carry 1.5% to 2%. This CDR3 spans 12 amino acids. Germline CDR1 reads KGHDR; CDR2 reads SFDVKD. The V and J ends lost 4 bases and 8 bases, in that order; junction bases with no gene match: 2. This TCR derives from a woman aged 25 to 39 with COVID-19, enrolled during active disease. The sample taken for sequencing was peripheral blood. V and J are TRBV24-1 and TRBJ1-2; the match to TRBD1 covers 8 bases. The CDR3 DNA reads TGTGCCACCAGTGAGGGGACAGGAGGCTACACCTTC. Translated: CATSEGTGGYTF.